Listed below are T cell receptor beta chains from one sample, sequenced in a study of blood T cell repertoires in COVID-19. The method was immunoSEQ multiplex PCR; TCRdb's version includes in-frame clones alone and lacks a portion of them. Of 85,000 to 130,000 clones in the sample, approximately 86% were seen once. The sequenced sample was peripheral blood. The receptors shown here come from a woman in her fifties or sixties with acute or convalescent COVID-19. Each CDR3 is given without its conserved first and last residue. Fields, in order: V gene, J gene, CDR3 protein.

>TRBV4-1|TRBJ2-5
ASSREVGTQY
>TRBV3-1/TRBV3-2|TRBJ1-1
ASSLSAAMNTEAF
>TRBV5-1|TRBJ2-7
ASSLGGTETYEQY
>TRBV24-1|TRBJ1-2
ATSDPRGGTDGYT
>TRBV7-8|TRBJ2-5
ASSLITGSETQY
>TRBV10-3|TRBJ2-7
AISPKAGGSEQY
>TRBV11-2|TRBJ1-3
ASSYTGDSGNTIY
>TRBV7-9|TRBJ2-1
ASSTSGSSYNEQF
>TRBV5-1|TRBJ2-1
ASTSPSGRRGSYNEQF
>TRBV30|TRBJ2-1
AWSVLNEQF
>TRBV7-9|TRBJ1-1
ASSPSGANTEAF
>TRBV19|TRBJ2-1
ASSTTGTGLQAEQF
>TRBV11-2|TRBJ1-3
ASSLGTAGNTIY
>TRBV2|TRBJ1-5
ASRGQGNQPQH
>TRBV28|TRBJ2-7
ASSWGGAGDGEQY
>TRBV7-8|TRBJ2-4
ASSGSGTGHIQY
>TRBV5-1|TRBJ2-1
ASSGLAGSGSEQF
>TRBV6-6|TRBJ1-3
ASRQSSGNTIY